The clone carrying this TCR beta chain has ten or more counts. The record originates from a study of low-dose radiotherapy and immunotherapy resistance in tumors. As for the study in general: Those assigned to Cohort 2 were treated with 1 Gy per fraction every two weeks (13 Gy in total over 26 weeks). Aspirin was administered orally at 300 mg daily for four cycles, commencing on cycle 1 day 1. First-strand cDNA relied on TRAV- and TRBV-specific primers spanning alpha and beta chains.

PCR amplification of the TCRs was performed with Phusion for about 20 PCR cycles, and it relied on a constant-region primer together with a V-primer adapter. One entry per CDR3 protein results from TCRdb running MiXCR on the reads. The table has 50,000 or so distinct CDR3 sequences, approximately 35% seen once. Trimming removed 3 bases from V and 2 bases from J, with 8 bases in between. CDR3 size: 14 residues. Germline CDR1 SNHLY, CDR2 FYNNEI. As to time point: after trial treatment. Treatment meaning: LDRT plus nivolumab, ipilimumab, low-dose cyclophosphamide and aspirin (RACIN trial). Eligible patients had advanced solid tumors lacking tumor-infiltrating lymphocytes.

The origin of this receptor is a male donor with rectosigmoid adenocarcinoma. Source: PBMCs, taken after low-dose radiotherapy plus immunotherapy. This chain uses TRBV2 with TRBJ1-5; D gene unclear. The CDR3 spells CASSETAGNQPQHF. The CDR3 coding sequence is TGTGCCAGCAGTGAGACGGCCGGCAATCAGCCCCAGCATTTT.